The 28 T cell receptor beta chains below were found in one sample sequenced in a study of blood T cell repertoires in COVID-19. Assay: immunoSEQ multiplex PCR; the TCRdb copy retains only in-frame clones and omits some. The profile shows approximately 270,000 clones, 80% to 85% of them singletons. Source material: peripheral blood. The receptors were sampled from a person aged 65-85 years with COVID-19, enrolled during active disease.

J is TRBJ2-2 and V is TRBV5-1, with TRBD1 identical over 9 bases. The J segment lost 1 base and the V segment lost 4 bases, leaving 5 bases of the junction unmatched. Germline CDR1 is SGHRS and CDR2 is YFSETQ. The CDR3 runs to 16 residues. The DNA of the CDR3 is TGCGCCAGCAGCGCCGGACAGGGGCTGAACACCGGGGAGCTGTTTTTT. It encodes CASSAGQGLNTGELFF.

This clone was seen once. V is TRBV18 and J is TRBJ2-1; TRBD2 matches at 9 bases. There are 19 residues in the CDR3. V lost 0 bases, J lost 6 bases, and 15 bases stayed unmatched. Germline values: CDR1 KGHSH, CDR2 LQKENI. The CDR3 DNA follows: TGTGCCAGCTCACCACCCTTGGCCCAGCGGGGGGTCGTTTTCAATGAGCAGTTCTTC. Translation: CASSPPLAQRGVVFNEQFF.

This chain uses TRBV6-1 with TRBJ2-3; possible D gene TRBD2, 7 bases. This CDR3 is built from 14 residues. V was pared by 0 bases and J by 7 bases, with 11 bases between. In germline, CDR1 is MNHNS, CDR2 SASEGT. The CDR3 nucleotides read TGTGCCAGCAGTGAAGCGCGGGGGACACATACGCAGTATTTT. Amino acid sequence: CASSEARGTHTQYF.

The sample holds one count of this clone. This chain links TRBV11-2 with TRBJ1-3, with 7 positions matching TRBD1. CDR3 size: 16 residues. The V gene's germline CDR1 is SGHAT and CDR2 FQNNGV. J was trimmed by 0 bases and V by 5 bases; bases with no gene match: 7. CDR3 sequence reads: CASSRQGPSSGNTIYF. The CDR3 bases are TGTGCCAGCAGCCGACAGGGCCCGAGCTCTGGAAACACCATATATTTT.

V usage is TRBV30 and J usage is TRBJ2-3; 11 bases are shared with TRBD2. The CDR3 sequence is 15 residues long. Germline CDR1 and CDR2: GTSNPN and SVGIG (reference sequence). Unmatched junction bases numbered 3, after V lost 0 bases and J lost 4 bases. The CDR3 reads CAWSVLAGAADTQYF. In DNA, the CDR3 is TGTGCCTGGAGTGTACTAGCGGGAGCCGCAGATACGCAGTATTTT.

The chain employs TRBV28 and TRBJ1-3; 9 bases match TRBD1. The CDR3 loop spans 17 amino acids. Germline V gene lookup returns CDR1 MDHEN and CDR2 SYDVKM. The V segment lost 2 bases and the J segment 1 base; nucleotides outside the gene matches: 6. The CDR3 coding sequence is TGTGCCAGCAGTTTACGGGACAGGGTTAGGTCTGGAAACACCATATATTTT. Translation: CASSLRDRVRSGNTIYF.

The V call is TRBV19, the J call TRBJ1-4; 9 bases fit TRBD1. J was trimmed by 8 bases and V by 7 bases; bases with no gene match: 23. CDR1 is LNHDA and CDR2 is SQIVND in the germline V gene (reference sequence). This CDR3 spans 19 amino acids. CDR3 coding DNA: TGTGCCAGTAACACCCCTCCTGGCAGGGCCAGTACAGGGGGCGAAAAACTGTTTTTT. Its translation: CASNTPPGRASTGGEKLFF.

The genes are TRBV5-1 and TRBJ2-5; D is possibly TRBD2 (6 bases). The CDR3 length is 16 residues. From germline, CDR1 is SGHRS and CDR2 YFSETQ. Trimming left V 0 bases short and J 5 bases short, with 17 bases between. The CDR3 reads CASSLVGSGSSETQYF. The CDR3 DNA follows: TGCGCCAGCAGCTTGGTCGGGAGTGGTTCTTCGGAGACCCAGTACTTC.

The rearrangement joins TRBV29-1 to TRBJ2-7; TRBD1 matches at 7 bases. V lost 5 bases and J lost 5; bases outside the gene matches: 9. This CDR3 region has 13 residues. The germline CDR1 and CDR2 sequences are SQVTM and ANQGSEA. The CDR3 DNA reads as TGCAGCGTTACCAGACAGGGAGCCCACGAGCAGTACTTC. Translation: CSVTRQGAHEQYF.

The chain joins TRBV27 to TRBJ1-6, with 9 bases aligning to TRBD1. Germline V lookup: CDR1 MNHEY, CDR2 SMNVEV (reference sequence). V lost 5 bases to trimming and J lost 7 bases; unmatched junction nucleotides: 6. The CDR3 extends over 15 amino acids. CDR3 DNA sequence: TGTGCCAGCAGTCGTAACAGGGGGCAAAATTCACCCCTCCACTTT. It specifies CASSRNRGQNSPLHF.

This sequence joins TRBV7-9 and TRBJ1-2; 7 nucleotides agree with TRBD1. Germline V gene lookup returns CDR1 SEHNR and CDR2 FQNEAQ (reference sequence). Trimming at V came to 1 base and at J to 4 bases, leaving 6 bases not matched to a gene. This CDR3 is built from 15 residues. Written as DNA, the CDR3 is TGTGCCAGCAGCTTAGAAGGGGGCAAAGTCTATGGCTACACCTTC. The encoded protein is CASSLEGGKVYGYTF.

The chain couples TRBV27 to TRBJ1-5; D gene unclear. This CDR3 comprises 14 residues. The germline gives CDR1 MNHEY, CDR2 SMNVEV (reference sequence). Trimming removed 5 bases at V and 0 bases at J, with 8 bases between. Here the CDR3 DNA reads TGTGCCAGCAGTACAGCCTATAGCAATCAGCCCCAGCATTTT. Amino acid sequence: CASSTAYSNQPQHF.

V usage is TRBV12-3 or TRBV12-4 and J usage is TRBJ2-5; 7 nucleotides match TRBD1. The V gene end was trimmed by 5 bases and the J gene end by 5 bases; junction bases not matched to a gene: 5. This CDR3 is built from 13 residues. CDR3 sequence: CASSPTGLETQYF. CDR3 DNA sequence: TGTGCCAGCAGTCCGACAGGGTTGGAGACCCAGTACTTC.

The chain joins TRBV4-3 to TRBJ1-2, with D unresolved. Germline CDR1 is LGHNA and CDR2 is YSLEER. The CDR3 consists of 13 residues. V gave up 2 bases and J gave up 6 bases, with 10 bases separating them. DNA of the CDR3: TGCGCCAGCAGCCAATCAGGTATCCATGGCTACACCTTC. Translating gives CASSQSGIHGYTF.

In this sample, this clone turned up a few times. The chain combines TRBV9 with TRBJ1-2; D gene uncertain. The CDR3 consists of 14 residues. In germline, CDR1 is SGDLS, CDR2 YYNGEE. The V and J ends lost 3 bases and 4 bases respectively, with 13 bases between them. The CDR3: CASSAARVSYGYTF. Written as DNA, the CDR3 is TGTGCCAGCAGCGCAGCGCGGGTCTCCTATGGCTACACCTTC.

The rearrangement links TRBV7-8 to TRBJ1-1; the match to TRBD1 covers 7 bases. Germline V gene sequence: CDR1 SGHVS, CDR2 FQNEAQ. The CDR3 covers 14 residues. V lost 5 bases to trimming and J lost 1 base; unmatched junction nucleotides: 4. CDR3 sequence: CASSRGGRNTEAFF. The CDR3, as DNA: TGTGCCAGCAGCAGAGGGGGCCGGAACACTGAAGCTTTCTTT.

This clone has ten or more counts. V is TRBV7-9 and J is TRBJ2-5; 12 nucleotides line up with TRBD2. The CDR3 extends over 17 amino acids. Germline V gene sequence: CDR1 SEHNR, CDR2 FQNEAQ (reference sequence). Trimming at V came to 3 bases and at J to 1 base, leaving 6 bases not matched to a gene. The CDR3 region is CASSFKGLAGPQETQYF. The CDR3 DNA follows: TGTGCCAGCAGCTTTAAAGGACTAGCGGGACCCCAAGAGACCCAGTACTTC. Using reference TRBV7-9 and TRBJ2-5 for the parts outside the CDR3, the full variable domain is DTGVSQNPRHKITKRGQNVTFRCDPISEHNRLYWYRQTLGQGPEFLTYFQNEAQLEKSRLLSDRFSAERPKGSFSTLEIQRTEQGDSAMYLCASSFKGLAGPQETQYFGPGTRLLVL.

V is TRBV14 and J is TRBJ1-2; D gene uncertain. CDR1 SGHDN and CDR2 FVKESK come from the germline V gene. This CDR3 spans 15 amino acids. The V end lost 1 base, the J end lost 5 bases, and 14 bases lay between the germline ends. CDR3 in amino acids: CASSQGRRGLYGYTF. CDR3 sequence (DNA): TGTGCCAGCAGCCAAGGAAGGCGCGGCCTGTATGGCTACACCTTC.

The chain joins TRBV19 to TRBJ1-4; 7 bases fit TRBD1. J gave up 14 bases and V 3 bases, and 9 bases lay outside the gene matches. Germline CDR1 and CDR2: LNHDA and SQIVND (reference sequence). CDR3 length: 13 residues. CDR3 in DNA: TGTGCCAGTAGTATTGGGTCGACAGGGATTCTGTTTTTT. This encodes CASSIGSTGILFF.

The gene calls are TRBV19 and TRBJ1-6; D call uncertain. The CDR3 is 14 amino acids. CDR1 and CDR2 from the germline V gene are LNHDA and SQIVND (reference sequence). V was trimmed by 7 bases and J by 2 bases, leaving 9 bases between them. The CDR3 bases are TGTGCCAGTATTTCCGGTGCCTATAATTCACCCCTCCACTTT. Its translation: CASISGAYNSPLHF.

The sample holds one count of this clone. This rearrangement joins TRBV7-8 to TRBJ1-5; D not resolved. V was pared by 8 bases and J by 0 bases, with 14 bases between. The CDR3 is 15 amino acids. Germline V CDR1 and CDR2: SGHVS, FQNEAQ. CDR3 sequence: CASDPGPHSNQPQHF. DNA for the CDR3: TGTGCCAGCGACCCGGGTCCACATAGCAATCAGCCCCAGCATTTT.

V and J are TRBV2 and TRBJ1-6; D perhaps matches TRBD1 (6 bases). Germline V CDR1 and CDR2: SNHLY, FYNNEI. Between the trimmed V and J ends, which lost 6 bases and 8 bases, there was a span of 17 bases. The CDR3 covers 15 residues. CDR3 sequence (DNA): TGTGCCAGCAGAGGGACAACTCAAGGAGATTCACCCCTCCACTTT. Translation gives CASRGTTQGDSPLHF.

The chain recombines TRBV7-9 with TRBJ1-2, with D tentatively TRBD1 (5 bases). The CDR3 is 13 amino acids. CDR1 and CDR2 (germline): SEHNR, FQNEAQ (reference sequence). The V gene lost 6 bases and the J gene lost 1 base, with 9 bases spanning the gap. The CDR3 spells CASRETDNYGYTF. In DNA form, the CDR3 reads TGTGCCAGCAGAGAGACAGATAACTATGGCTACACCTTC.

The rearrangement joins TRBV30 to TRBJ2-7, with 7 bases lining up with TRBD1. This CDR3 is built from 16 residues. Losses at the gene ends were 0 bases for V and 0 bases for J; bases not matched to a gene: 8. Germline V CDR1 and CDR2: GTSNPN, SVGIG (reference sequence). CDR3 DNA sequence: TGTGCCTGGAGTGTAGCCGGGACAGAGAGCTCCTACGAGCAGTACTTC. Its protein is CAWSVAGTESSYEQYF.

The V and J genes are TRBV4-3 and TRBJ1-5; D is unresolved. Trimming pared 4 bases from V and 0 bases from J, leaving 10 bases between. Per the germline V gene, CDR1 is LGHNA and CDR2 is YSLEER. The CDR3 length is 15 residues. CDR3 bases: TGCGCCAGCAGCCTAAATACTGGTAGCAATCAGCCCCAGCATTTT. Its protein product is CASSLNTGSNQPQHF.

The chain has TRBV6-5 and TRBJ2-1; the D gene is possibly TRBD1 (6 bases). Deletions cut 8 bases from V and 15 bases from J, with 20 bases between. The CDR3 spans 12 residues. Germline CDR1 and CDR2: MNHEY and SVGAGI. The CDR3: CASGGGLGGWFF. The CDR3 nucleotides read TGTGCCAGCGGGGGCGGGTTAGGTGGGTGGTTCTTC.

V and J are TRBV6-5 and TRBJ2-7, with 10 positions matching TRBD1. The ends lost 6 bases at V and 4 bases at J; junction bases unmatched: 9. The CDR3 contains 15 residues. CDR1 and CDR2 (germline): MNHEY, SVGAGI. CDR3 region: CASSPSGTGVYEQYF. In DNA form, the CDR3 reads TGTGCCAGCAGCCCCTCTGGGACAGGGGTATACGAGCAGTACTTC.

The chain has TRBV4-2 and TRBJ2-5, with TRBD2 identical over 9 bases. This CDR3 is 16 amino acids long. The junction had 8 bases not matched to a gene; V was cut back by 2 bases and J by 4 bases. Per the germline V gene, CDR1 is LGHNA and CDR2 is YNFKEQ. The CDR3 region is CASSQRGGLAGETQYF. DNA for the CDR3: TGTGCCAGCAGCCAAAGGGGGGGACTAGCTGGAGAGACCCAGTACTTC.